This T cell receptor beta chain was obtained from a study of T cell repertoires in cytomegalovirus infection. About the study: Evidence of both CMV infection and a matching HLA type came from public TCR beta signatures.

TCRdb analysed the reads with MiXCR anew, one entry per CDR3 protein. The sample shows around 550,000 distinct CDR3 sequences, about 30% of them seen only once. Study-wide findings and caveats: Frequencies of public TCR beta families were cumulated, and this identified carriers of CMV plus the relevant HLA. HLA-C-restricted CMV-specific TCR beta clonotypes prevailed in the ex vivo response.

This clonotype was observed at least ten times. Its specificity is not known. CDR1 and CDR2 from the germline V gene are SGHTA and FQGNSA. This CDR3 is 13 amino acids long. Trimming took off 5 bases at V and 6 bases at J, with 14 bases between the two ends. The receptor was isolated from a human donor in good health (CMV status not recorded). Some clones in this sample may be carry-over from other donors' samples. The genes are TRBV7-2 and TRBJ2-7; D unresolved. The sample was PBMCs. The CDR3 loop is CASSLSSPSEQYF. The CDR3 DNA follows: TGTGCCAGCAGCCTCTCATCCCCCTCCGAGCAGTACTTC.